Shown below are 31 T cell receptor beta chains from a single sample sequenced in a study of blood T cells in healthy people across ages. Primers used in a second PCR of about 7 to 11 cycles were a sample-barcoded 5' primer and a J-beta primer mix. TCRdb ran MiXCR on the 5' RACE reads and lists one entry per CDR3 protein. The sample holds 1.5 million to 2 million distinct CDR3 sequences, over 25% seen once. The sample comprised blood. These receptors came from a woman in her 30s in good health.

This clonotype has only a few counts. V and J are TRBV30 and TRBJ1-5; 9 positions agree with TRBD1. Germline V gene lookup returns CDR1 GTSNPN and CDR2 SVGIG (reference sequence). Germline trimming cut 2 bases from V and 2 bases from J; bases unmatched to any gene: 13. The CDR3 has 18 amino acids. In nucleotides, the CDR3 is TGTGCCTGGAGTTCACGTCGGACAGGGGAGTTGGGCAATCAGCCCCAGCATTTT. Protein: CAWSSRRTGELGNQPQHF.

This chain uses TRBV13 with TRBJ2-7; a possible D gene is TRBD2 (6 bases). The end of the DNA fits TRBJ2-1 better, so the J call may be wrong. Germline values: CDR1 PRHDT, CDR2 FYEKMQ (reference sequence). This CDR3 has 15 residues. This CDR3 is CASSSSGDARFEQFF. CDR3 coding DNA: TGTGCCAGCAGCTCCTCGGGAGATGCTCGATTCGAGCAGTTCTTC.

Regarding this clonotype: Its ends do not fully match the called genes, so a read error is possible. The gene calls are TRBV5-1 and TRBJ2-3; TRBD1 might be the D (6 bases). The germline gives CDR1 SGHRS, CDR2 YFSETQ. This CDR3 spans 14 amino acids. This CDR3 reads CTSSVNRESDTQYF. CDR3 in DNA: TGCACCAGCAGCGTCAACAGGGAATCAGATACGCAGTATTTT.

This clonotype was counted once. The chain links TRBV28 to TRBJ2-2; D unresolved. The CDR3 length is 12 residues. Germline lookup yields CDR1 MDHEN and CDR2 SYDVKM. Trimming left V 5 bases short and J 6 bases short, with 7 bases between. DNA of the CDR3: TGTGCCAGCAGTATAATGGCCGGGGAGCTGTTTTTT. Translation: CASSIMAGELFF.

This clonotype was seen a single time. The rearrangement uses TRBV2 and TRBJ2-5, with 12 bases fitting TRBD2. The CDR3 consists of 15 residues. V shed 0 bases and J 5 bases; nucleotides not matched to a gene: 1. Germline V CDR1 and CDR2: SNHLY, FYNNEI. The CDR3 reads CASSEALAGGETQYF. CDR3 bases: TGTGCCAGCAGTGAAGCCCTAGCGGGGGGGGAGACCCAGTACTTC.

The chain uses TRBV5-6 and TRBJ2-2; D might be TRBD2 (7 bases). CDR1 and CDR2 from the germline V gene are SGHDT and YYEEEE. Trimming removed 1 base from V and 0 bases from J, with 19 bases in between. The CDR3 has 19 amino acids. CDR3 DNA sequence: TGTGCCAGCAGCTTGATGCGGCGGGGGCCGAGATCGAACACCGGGGAGCTGTTTTTT. Amino acid sequence: CASSLMRRGPRSNTGELFF.

V gene TRBV3-1 combines with J gene TRBJ2-1; 9 bases line up with TRBD2. The CDR3 has 15 residues. CDR1 is LGHDT and CDR2 is YNNKEL in the germline V gene (reference sequence). J gave up 9 bases and V 4 bases, and 10 bases lay outside the gene matches. DNA of the CDR3: TGTGCCAGCAGCCCAGCTTGGGGCGGGGGGGGTGAGCAGTTCTTC. Protein: CASSPAWGGGGEQFF.

This chain joins TRBV7-9 and TRBJ2-6, with D possibly TRBD1 on 6 matching bases. Germline assignment: CDR1 SEHNR and CDR2 FQNEAQ (reference sequence). Trimming cost V 8 bases and J 1 base, with 15 bases left between them. The CDR3 has 16 residues. CDR3 protein: CASSGEKGSGANVLTF. In DNA, the CDR3 is TGTGCCAGCTCAGGGGAGAAGGGTTCTGGGGCCAACGTCCTGACTTTC.

This clonotype came up many times. This rearrangement joins TRBV29-1 to TRBJ2-7; 9 bases fit TRBD2. The CDR3 is 12 residues long. CDR1 is SQVTM, CDR2 ANQGSEA, per germline. V dropped 4 bases and J dropped 5; count of bases not matched to a gene: 3. This chain's CDR3 is CSVGQREDEQYF. The CDR3 DNA reads as TGCAGCGTTGGTCAGCGGGAGGACGAGCAGTACTTC.

This clonotype was observed at least ten times. The V gene is TRBV7-2, the J gene TRBJ2-7; TRBD2 is a possible D gene (5 bases). Trimming stripped 1 base from V and 5 bases from J, with 12 bases between. The CDR3 is 14 residues long. Germline loops: CDR1 SGHTA, CDR2 FQGNSA. The CDR3 DNA follows: TGTGCCAGCAGCTTAGAGCCGGGGTGGAACGAGCAGTACTTC. Its protein product is CASSLEPGWNEQYF.

Ten or more counts support this clonotype. In DNA, the CDR3 is TGTGCCAGCAGCCAAGAACGGGGGGCGACTGGGGCCAACGTCCTGACTTTC. It translates to CASSQERGATGANVLTF. The rearrangement uses TRBV4-2 and TRBJ2-6, with a weak D call TRBD2 (7 bases). CDR3 length: 17 residues. The V gene's germline CDR1 is LGHNA and CDR2 YNFKEQ. V was trimmed by 0 bases and J by 2 bases, leaving 11 bases between them.

This clonotype was seen ten or more times. This rearrangement joins TRBV4-3 to TRBJ2-7, with D hard to call. The V end lost 0 bases, the J end lost 0 bases, and 12 bases lay between the germline ends. Germline V CDR1 and CDR2: LGHNA, YSLEER. The CDR3 length is 16 residues. For the CDR3, the DNA is TGCGCCAGCAGCCAAGATAAGGGCAGGAGCTCCTACGAGCAGTACTTC. Protein: CASSQDKGRSSYEQYF.

About this clonotype: A junction boundary mismatches the germline segment, possibly from a read error. The chain uses TRBV12-3 or TRBV12-4 and TRBJ1-2, with TRBD1 as a possible D gene (5 bases). CDR3 length: 13 residues. CDR3 nucleotides: TGTGTCAGCAGTCCGCACCGGGGCGCAGGCTACACCTTC. Protein: CVSSPHRGAGYTF.

This sequence joins TRBV5-6 and TRBJ2-3; D perhaps matches TRBD1 (5 bases). The CDR3 runs 17 residues. V lost 4 bases, J lost 2 bases, and 20 bases lay in between. From germline, CDR1 is SGHDT and CDR2 YYEEEE. The CDR3 protein is CASSPGVGRVVTDTQYF. The CDR3 DNA reads TGTGCCAGCAGCCCGGGCGTAGGCAGGGTGGTCACAGATACGCAGTATTTT.

In the case of this clonotype: A much larger clonotype is one base distant, so this may be a read error. The CDR3 nucleotides read TGTGCCAGCAGTTCACCGGATAGCGGGAATAGTCCCAATGAGCAGTTCTTC. It is translated as CASSSPDSGNSPNEQFF. The rearrangement links TRBV12-3 or TRBV12-4 to TRBJ2-1; 8 positions agree with TRBD2. With 4 bases clipped from V and 6 bases from J, the junction kept 14 bases outside the gene matches. The CDR3 is 17 amino acids.

J is TRBJ2-3 and V is TRBV20-1, with a possible D match to TRBD1 (5 bases). The CDR3 has 15 amino acids. Germline V gene data show CDR1 as DFQATT and CDR2 as SNEGSKA (reference sequence). Trimming removed 1 base from V and 2 bases from J, with 13 bases in between. CDR3 residues: CSARGPGSHTDTQYF. DNA of the CDR3: TGCAGTGCTAGAGGGCCAGGGTCTCACACAGATACGCAGTATTTT.

V usage is TRBV12-3 or TRBV12-4 and J usage is TRBJ2-3; 12 nucleotides match TRBD2. The CDR3 loop spans 17 amino acids. V shed 5 bases, J shed 4 bases, and the junction held 10 bases outside the gene matches. The CDR3 nucleotides read TGTGCCAGCAGTCCAAATCTAGCGGGGGGGCCGTCAGATACGCAGTATTTT. It encodes CASSPNLAGGPSDTQYF.

CDR3 sequence: CASSLGGVDGNTIYF. The CDR3 DNA reads as TGCGCCAGCAGCTTGGGTGGTGTTGATGGAAACACCATATATTTT. The rearrangement links TRBV5-1 to TRBJ1-3; no clear D gene. The CDR3 loop spans 15 amino acids. V lost 0 bases to trimming and J lost 3 bases, with 10 bases between them. Germline V gene lookup returns CDR1 SGHRS and CDR2 YFSETQ.

This chain uses TRBV4-1 with TRBJ2-5; TRBD2 is a possible D gene (5 bases). With the DNA end fitting TRBJ2-7 better, the J assignment may be wrong. Germline V gene data show CDR1 as MGHRA and CDR2 as YSYEKL. The CDR3 runs to 13 residues. The CDR3 here is CASSQASGNEQYF. As DNA, the CDR3 is TGCGCCAGCAGCCAAGCATCGGGGAACGAGCAGTACTTC.

This clonotype was picked up a small number of times. The chain has TRBV2 and TRBJ2-1, with TRBD1 as a possible D gene (5 bases). Germline V lookup: CDR1 SNHLY, CDR2 FYNNEI. This CDR3 comprises 16 residues. V dropped 6 bases and J dropped 1 base, with 16 bases sitting between them. CDR3 loop: CASSDKAAGSYNEQFF. CDR3 coding DNA: TGTGCCAGCAGCGATAAAGCAGCAGGGTCCTACAATGAGCAGTTCTTC. The full variable domain, in which reference TRBV2 and TRBJ2-1 provide the parts outside the CDR3, is EPEVTQTPSHQVTQMGQEVILRCVPISNHLYFYWYRQILGQKVEFLVSFYNNEISEKSEIFDDQFSVERPDGSNFTLKIRSTKLEDSAMYFCASSDKAAGSYNEQFFGPGTRLTVL.

Comments on this clonotype: One end of the junction varies from germline; a read error may be responsible. The chain has TRBV13 and TRBJ2-2; 7 bases line up with TRBD1. Germline assignment: CDR1 PRHDT and CDR2 FYEKMQ (reference sequence). The CDR3 spans 15 residues. CDR3 region: CASSRQGISTGERFF. The CDR3 nucleotides read TGTGCCAGCAGCCGACAGGGTATCTCCACCGGGGAGCGGTTTTTT.

The chain combines TRBV6-5 with TRBJ2-2; no clear D. The CDR3 contains 16 residues. Germline V gives CDR1 MNHEY, CDR2 SVGAGI. Trimming removed 6 bases from V and 0 bases from J, with 14 bases in between. CDR3 protein: CASSPKPDTNTGELFF. The DNA of the CDR3 is TGTGCCAGCAGCCCCAAGCCTGATACGAACACCGGGGAGCTGTTTTTT.

This rearrangement joins TRBV29-1 to TRBJ2-5; D may correspond to TRBD1 or TRBD2 (5 bases each). The V gene's germline CDR1 is SQVTM and CDR2 ANQGSEA. This CDR3 comprises 14 residues. Between the trimmed V and J ends, which lost 4 bases and 5 bases, there was a span of 17 bases. The CDR3 spells CSVVFSGRGETQYF. The CDR3, as DNA: TGCAGCGTTGTGTTTTCAGGGAGAGGGGAGACCCAGTACTTC. The full variable domain, completed using reference TRBV29-1 and TRBJ2-5, is SAVISQKPSRDICQRGTSLTIQCQVDSQVTMMFWYRQQPGQSLTLIATANQGSEATYESGFVIDKFPISRPNLTFSTLTVSNMSPEDSSIYLCSVVFSGRGETQYFGPGTRLLVL.

This clonotype was observed a few times. V and J are TRBV29-1 and TRBJ1-4; 9 bases fit TRBD1. The germline V gene has CDR1 SQVTM and CDR2 ANQGSEA. The CDR3 totals 15 residues. V dropped 4 bases and J dropped 8; count of bases not matched to a gene: 11. Here the CDR3 reads CSVVMVDRGGEKLFF. In DNA form, the CDR3 reads TGCAGCGTTGTCATGGTGGACAGGGGTGGGGAAAAACTGTTTTTT.

The V call is TRBV18, the J call TRBJ1-4; D perhaps matches TRBD1 (5 bases). V was pared by 4 bases and J by 2 bases, with 11 bases between. Germline values: CDR1 KGHSH, CDR2 LQKENI. The CDR3 runs to 15 residues. The CDR3 here is CASSQNGATNEKLFF. CDR3 bases: TGTGCCAGCTCACAGAACGGGGCGACTAATGAAAAACTGTTTTTT.

The J gene is TRBJ2-3, the V gene TRBV2; D is possibly TRBD2 (5 bases). Trimming removed 6 bases at V and 1 base at J, with 8 bases between. Germline V lookup: CDR1 SNHLY, CDR2 FYNNEI. The CDR3 sequence is 13 residues long. The CDR3 loop is CASRPGGTDTQYF. The CDR3 bases are TGTGCCAGCAGACCCGGGGGCACAGATACGCAGTATTTT. The full variable domain, with the rest looked up from reference TRBV2 and TRBJ2-3, is EPEVTQTPSHQVTQMGQEVILRCVPISNHLYFYWYRQILGQKVEFLVSFYNNEISEKSEIFDDQFSVERPDGSNFTLKIRSTKLEDSAMYFCASRPGGTDTQYFGPGTRLTVL.

Of note for this clonotype: A junction boundary mismatches the germline segment, possibly from a read error. The rearrangement links TRBV6-2 or TRBV6-3 to TRBJ2-1, with a possible D match to TRBD2 (5 bases). The CDR3 contains 11 residues. CDR1 is MNHEY, CDR2 SVGEGT, per germline. The CDR3 nucleotides read TGTACCAGCGGCTCTCTGTATGAGCAGTTCTTC. Protein sequence: CTSGSLYEQFF.

This clonotype was seen more than once but under ten times. V usage is TRBV7-2 and J usage is TRBJ1-6; TRBD1 might be the D (5 bases). Looked up from germline, CDR1 is SGHTA and CDR2 is FQGNSA. This CDR3 contains 15 residues. V was clipped by 1 base and J by 9 bases, with 13 bases between them. For the CDR3, the DNA is TGTGCCAGCAGCTTAGTCGGGGGAGGCGGTTCACCCCTCCACTTT. This encodes CASSLVGGGGSPLHF.

A few counts support this clonotype. This sequence joins TRBV5-5 and TRBJ2-7, with D possibly matching TRBD2 (6 bases). V shed 3 bases and J shed 0 bases, with 10 bases lying between them. Germline V CDR1 and CDR2: SGHKS, YYEKEE (reference sequence). The CDR3 has 14 amino acids. Written as DNA, the CDR3 is TGTGCCAGCAGCTCGGAGGGATCCTCCTACGAGCAGTACTTC. The encoded protein is CASSSEGSSYEQYF.

Ten or more counts support this clonotype. This sequence joins TRBV29-1 and TRBJ1-2; tentatively, D is TRBD1 (6 bases). V dropped 0 bases and J dropped 10 bases, with 12 bases sitting between them. This CDR3 is 12 amino acids long. Germline CDR1 SQVTM, CDR2 ANQGSEA. CDR3 bases: TGCAGCGTTGAAGATCCACAGGGAGACTACACCTTC. Protein product: CSVEDPQGDYTF.

The V gene is TRBV2, the J gene TRBJ1-2; TRBD1 aligns across 9 bases. CDR1 SNHLY and CDR2 FYNNEI come from the germline V gene. CDR3 length: 13 residues. V was clipped by 7 bases and J by 4 bases; unmatched bases: 4. In DNA, the CDR3 is TGTGCCAGCAACAGGGGGCAAGGCTATGGCTACACCTTC. Protein sequence: CASNRGQGYGYTF.